This TCR beta chain was recorded in a study of siplizumab effects on memory and regulatory T cells (dated by TCRdb to about 2019). Concerning the study at large: The study examined how the anti-CD2 antibody siplizumab affects alloreactive T-cell subsets in allogeneic mixed lymphocyte reactions built from human PBMCs. Overall study outcomes, separate from this receptor: Siplizumab significantly reduced the cumulative frequency of alloreactive sequences traceable to unstimulated CD4+ memory T cells. Whether proliferating Tregs from siplizumab cultures were suppressive was not functionally confirmed. Among mappable alloreactive CD4+ clones, the Treg-derived fraction averaged around 63% with siplizumab versus around 25% in control reactions. Greater diversity appeared to be present in unstimulated naive T cells than in memory T cells, and a substantial contribution to the alloresponse seemed to be made by naive cells. Because sequences below about 10^-5 frequency were poorly captured, only a minor fraction of alloreactive clones could be mapped to unstimulated subsets. About 80-97% of proliferating CD4+ or CD8+ clones could not be given a naive or memory phenotype.

As to this clone: Its antigen is not yet known. No much larger clone is present one base from it, and per-base qualities are unavailable.

Library creation used the immunoSEQ multiplex PCR assay. About 10^5 TCR templates per sample were assayed by the deep sequencing platform. Genomic DNA extracted from sorted T cells was the material used for TCRbeta CDR3 sequencing. Concerning the study's data processing: The R programming language was used for the clonal analysis of the TCRbeta CDR3 data. Alloreactive CD4+ and CD8+ clones were defined by comparing unstimulated samples with post-reaction CFSE-low samples. Alloreactive CD4+ clones were assigned to regulatory or non-regulatory origin by matching sequences to sorted unstimulated Treg and non-Treg repertoires. The immuneACCESS repertoire file appears here via TCRdb, limited to in-frame rearrangements. These files lack a portion of the clones; in checked studies, under half of the deficit traces to unresolved V genes, and the cause of the others is not known. The D gene and trimming were derived from the DNA, and the V and J assignments and clone size from that table. This sample has some 88,000 clones in its table, and over 80% of those were observed once. The ten largest clones add up to roughly 15% of the sample.

TCRbeta CDR3 sequencing was performed on sorted unstimulated T cells and on proliferating T cells recovered from mixed lymphocyte reactions. Fresh whole blood from 9 to 11 HLA-typed healthy donors was used as the source from which PBMCs were isolated. The CDR3 contains 14 residues, cysteine and phenylalanine counted. The sequence is cut down to CDR3 DNA, 42 bases in frame from base 1. V lost 5 bases and J lost 3 bases, and the count of bases not matched to a germline gene is 7. The germline V gene provides CDR1 SGHVS and CDR2 FQNEAQ. The sequenced sample was CD4+ T cells sorted from blood. Recombination connected TRBV7-8 to TRBJ2-7; 7 central bases correspond to TRBD1. This sequence was found in a human donor in good health. The CDR3 region reads CASSPRDSSYEQYF. The DNA sequence is given as TGTGCCAGCAGCCCCAGGGACAGTAGCTACGAGCAGTACTTC. Here the CDR3 is joined to the reference TRBV7-8 and TRBJ2-7 genes, and the full variable domain is: GAGVSQSPRYKVAKRGQDVALRCDPISGHVSLFWYQQALGQGPEFLTYFQNEAQLDKSGLPSDRFFAERPEGSVSTLKIQRTQQEDSAVYLCASSPRDSSYEQYFGPGTRLTVT.